This TCR beta chain stems from a study of beta chain features in type 1 diabetes. All of the isolated RNA was reverse transcribed, so expressed TCRB transcripts were sequenced. Sequenced by immunoSEQ multiplex PCR; TCRdb stores in-frame clones only, minus some. The repertoire holds about 650,000 clones, with 9.5% to 15% as singletons. Notes on this clone: As yet, its antigen is unknown.

V was shortened by 4 bases and J by 2 bases, with 16 bases between the two germline ends. CDR3 length equals 16 residues. The germline CDR1 and CDR2 sequences are MNHEY and SVGAGI. CD45RO/CCR7/CD25/CD127/CD95/CD27 staining was used to isolate CD4+ naive, central memory, regulatory and stem cell-like memory cells by sorting. Regarding the study as a whole: Insertion counts at VDJ junctions were lower in type 1 diabetes patients, who also showed more deletions there. People with Type 1 diabetes carried modestly yet significantly shorter TCRB CDR3s in all four CD4+ subsets.

Sample: naive CD4+ T cells from blood. This TCR derives from a man younger than 40 with type 1 diabetes. The V and J genes are TRBV6-5 and TRBJ2-3; tentative D call: TRBD1 (6 bases). CDR3 loop: CASSSPGTQYTDTQYF. The DNA for the CDR3 is TGTGCCAGCAGTTCACCCGGGACACAATACACAGATACGCAGTATTTT.